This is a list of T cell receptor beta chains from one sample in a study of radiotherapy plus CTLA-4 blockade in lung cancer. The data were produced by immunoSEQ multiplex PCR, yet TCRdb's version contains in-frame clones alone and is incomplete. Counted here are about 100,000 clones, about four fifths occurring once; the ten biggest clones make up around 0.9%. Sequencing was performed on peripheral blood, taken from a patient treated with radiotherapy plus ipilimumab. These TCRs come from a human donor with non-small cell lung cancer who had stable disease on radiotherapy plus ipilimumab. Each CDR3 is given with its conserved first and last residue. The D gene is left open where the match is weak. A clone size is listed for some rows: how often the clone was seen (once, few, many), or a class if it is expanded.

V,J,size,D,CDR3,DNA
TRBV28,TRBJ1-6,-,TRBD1,CASSGQGSSYNSPLHF,TGTGCCAGCAGTGGACAGGGGAGCTCCTATAATTCACCCCTCCACTTT
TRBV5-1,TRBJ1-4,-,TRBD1,CASSSTGRREKLFF,TGCGCCAGCAGCTCGACAGGGCGGCGAGAAAAACTGTTTTTT
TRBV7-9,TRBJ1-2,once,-,CASSPSLVETYGYTF,TGTGCCAGCAGCCCATCCCTGGTGGAAACCTATGGCTACACCTTC
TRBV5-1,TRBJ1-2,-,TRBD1,CASSPLDRVRGYTF,TGCGCCAGCAGCCCCCTCGACAGGGTGCGAGGCTACACCTTC
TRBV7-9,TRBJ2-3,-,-,CASSPLDTQYF,TGTGCCAGCAGCCCCTTAGATACGCAGTATTTT
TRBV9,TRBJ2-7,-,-,CASSGPGYEQYF,TGTGCCAGCAGCGGGCCCGGATACGAGCAGTACTTC
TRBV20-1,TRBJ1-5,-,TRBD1,CSASRQGTRHF,TGCAGTGCTTCCCGACAGGGGACGCGGCATTTT
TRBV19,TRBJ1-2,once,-,CASSIYRNYGYTF,TGTGCCAGTAGTATATACAGGAACTATGGCTACACCTTC
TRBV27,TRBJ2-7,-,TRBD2,CASSRTSGSPYEQYF,TGTGCCAGTTCCCGGACTAGCGGGAGCCCCTACGAGCAGTACTTC
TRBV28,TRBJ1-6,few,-,CASSPARTVNSPLHF,TGTGCCAGCAGCCCCGCCCGGACAGTGAATTCACCCCTCCACTTT
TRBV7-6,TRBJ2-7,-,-,CASSPRGSGGSYEQYF,TGTGCCAGCAGCCCCAGGGGGAGCGGGGGCTCCTACGAGCAGTACTTC
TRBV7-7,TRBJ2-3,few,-,CASSLSSRTDTQYF,TGTGCTAGCAGCTTAAGCAGCCGCACAGATACGCAGTATTTT
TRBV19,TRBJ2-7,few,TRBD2,CASSPGTSGYEQYF,TGTGCCAGTAGCCCTGGGACTAGCGGATACGAGCAGTACTTC
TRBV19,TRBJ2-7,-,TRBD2,CASSRVQGTSGRNEQYF,TGTGCCAGTAGTAGAGTACAGGGGACTAGCGGGCGTAACGAGCAGTACTTC
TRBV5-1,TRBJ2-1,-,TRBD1,CASSQQGGGTYNEQFF,TGCGCCAGCAGCCAACAGGGGGGCGGTACTTACAATGAGCAGTTCTTC
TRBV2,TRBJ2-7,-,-,CASTGRAYEQYF,TGTGCCAGCACTGGCAGGGCCTACGAGCAGTACTTC
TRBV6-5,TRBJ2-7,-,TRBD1,CASSSDRDSYEQYF,TGTGCCAGCAGTTCCGACAGGGACTCCTACGAGCAGTACTTC
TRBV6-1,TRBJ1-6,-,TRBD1,CASSRDRGNSPLHF,TGTGCCAGCAGTCGGGACAGGGGCAATTCACCCCTCCACTTT
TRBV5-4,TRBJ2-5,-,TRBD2,CASSPGLQETQYF,TGTGCCAGCAGCCCGGGACTACAAGAGACCCAGTACTTC
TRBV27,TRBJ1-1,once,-,CASSSQAAGDTEAFF,TGTGCCAGCAGTTCGCAGGCCGCGGGGGATACTGAAGCTTTCTTT
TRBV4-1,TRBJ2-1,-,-,CASSPVLGSSYNEQFF,TGCGCCAGCAGCCCCGTTCTGGGTAGCTCCTACAATGAGCAGTTCTTC
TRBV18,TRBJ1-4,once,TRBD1,CASSPDRVYEKLFF,TGTGCCAGCTCACCGGACAGGGTGTATGAAAAACTGTTTTTT
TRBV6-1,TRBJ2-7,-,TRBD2,CASSEFTSGSNEQYF,TGTGCCAGCAGTGAATTTACTAGCGGGAGCAACGAGCAGTACTTC
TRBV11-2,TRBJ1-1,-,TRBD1,CASSSKTGDAFF,TGTGCCAGCAGCTCCAAAACAGGGGACGCTTTCTTT
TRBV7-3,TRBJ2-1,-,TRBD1,CASSFPPGQGNNEQFF,TGTGCCAGCAGCTTCCCTCCGGGACAGGGAAACAATGAGCAGTTCTTC
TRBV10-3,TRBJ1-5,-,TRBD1,CAISPRTGGRQPQHF,TGTGCCATCAGTCCTCGGACAGGGGGCCGTCAGCCCCAGCATTTT